These T cell receptor beta chains were read from a single sample in a study of cytomegalovirus exposure and HLA in healthy donors. The table came from immunoSEQ multiplex PCR; TCRdb's copy has only in-frame clones and leaves some out. This table holds about 130,000 clones, less than 75% found once. Sample: PBMCs. These receptors were collected from a woman aged 40 to 50 in good health and CMV-seropositive. CDR3s include the opening cysteine and the closing phenylalanine or tryptophan. D genes are given only for firm matches. Clone size, where shown, is once, few, many, or a class for clones that have expanded.

CASSEWEADQPQHF,TGTGCCAGCAGTGAGTGGGAGGCGGATCAGCCCCAGCATTTT,14,TRBJ1-5,NA,TRBV2,once
CASSLDYSGITTQYF,TGTGCCAGCAGCTTAGATTATTCAGGGATTACTACGCAGTATTTT,15,TRBJ2-3,NA,TRBV13,NA
CAWSQGLDQPQHF,TGTGCCTGGAGTCAGGGGCTTGATCAGCCCCAGCATTTT,13,TRBJ1-5,NA,TRBV30,NA
CSVEKGTSGRAGEQYF,TGCAGCGTGGAAAAGGGGACTAGCGGGAGGGCCGGGGAGCAGTACTTC,16,TRBJ2-7,TRBD2,TRBV29-1,NA
CASSSTATSGNTIYF,TGTGCCAGTAGTTCGACAGCTACCTCTGGAAACACCATATATTTT,15,TRBJ1-3,NA,TRBV19,once
CASSPPPVIAGSSYEQYF,TGTGCCAGCAGCCCCCCCCCTGTCATAGCGGGGAGCTCCTACGAGCAGTACTTC,18,TRBJ2-7,TRBD2,TRBV7-8,NA
CASSLGTSGSYEQYF,TGTGCCAGCAGCCTAGGGACTAGCGGGTCCTACGAGCAGTACTTC,15,TRBJ2-7,TRBD2,TRBV28,NA
CASGPGEGAYEQYF,TGTGCTAGTGGTCCCGGAGAGGGTGCCTACGAGCAGTACTTC,14,TRBJ2-7,NA,TRBV12-5,NA
CASSPEAYNSPLHF,TGTGCCAGCAGCCCCGAGGCCTATAATTCACCCCTCCACTTT,14,TRBJ1-6,NA,TRBV7-2,NA
CASSQNGQANTEAFF,TGCGCCAGCAGCCAAAATGGACAGGCGAACACTGAAGCTTTCTTT,15,TRBJ1-1,TRBD1,TRBV4-3,NA
CASSTRDRLHGYTF,TGTGCCAGTAGTACCCGGGACAGGCTCCATGGCTACACCTTC,14,TRBJ1-2,TRBD1,TRBV19,NA
CASSLSSRSESTDTQYF,TGTGCCAGCAGCTTATCTTCGAGGAGTGAGAGCACAGATACGCAGTATTTT,17,TRBJ2-3,NA,TRBV7-3,NA
CASSPSLSGQPQHF,TGTGCCAGCAGTCCTTCTCTCTCCGGTCAGCCCCAGCATTTT,14,TRBJ1-5,NA,TRBV28,NA
CAWSQGSEQYF,TGTGCCTGGAGTCAGGGTTCCGAGCAGTACTTC,11,TRBJ2-7,NA,TRBV30,once
CSVEERGRGMGYEQYF,TGCAGCGTTGAAGAAAGGGGCAGGGGGATGGGGTACGAGCAGTACTTC,16,TRBJ2-7,TRBD1,TRBV29-1,few
CASRAGENLYYGYTF,TGTGCCAGCAGAGCAGGGGAGAACCTATACTATGGCTACACCTTC,15,TRBJ1-2,NA,TRBV6-5,NA
CASSSALGSSYEQYF,TGTGCCAGCAGCTCCGCGTTAGGGAGCTCCTACGAGCAGTACTTC,15,TRBJ2-7,NA,TRBV5-4,NA